The rows below give T cell receptor beta chains drawn from one sample of a study of blood T cell repertoires in COVID-19. The data were produced by immunoSEQ multiplex PCR, yet TCRdb's version contains in-frame clones alone and is incomplete. The sample holds around 430,000 clones, approximately 89% seen once. Sequencing was done on a sample of peripheral blood. The receptors here all came from a woman in her forties or fifties with COVID-19, enrolled during active disease. CDR3s include the opening cysteine and the closing phenylalanine or tryptophan. Fields, in order: clone size, J gene, V gene, CDR3 protein. Only part of the rows carry a size: once, few, many, or a class if the clone is expanded.

size: -
J: TRBJ1-2
V: TRBV30
CDR3: CAWKIDRGSGYTF

size: once
J: TRBJ1-5
V: TRBV6-5
CDR3: CASSPADRANQPQHF

size: -
J: TRBJ1-2
V: TRBV6-1
CDR3: CASRGLGDGYTF

size: -
J: TRBJ2-1
V: TRBV13
CDR3: CASSLDWGSYNEQFF

size: -
J: TRBJ1-2
V: TRBV25-1
CDR3: CASSADRTGGGYGYTF

size: -
J: TRBJ1-5
V: TRBV5-8
CDR3: CASSFDFQPQHF

size: -
J: TRBJ2-2
V: TRBV5-1
CDR3: CASSLNGGLEELFF

size: once
J: TRBJ1-5
V: TRBV19
CDR3: CASSIVLGGGQPQHF

size: -
J: TRBJ1-2
V: TRBV10-1
CDR3: CASSESGDIGTATF

size: -
J: TRBJ2-7
V: TRBV5-4
CDR3: CASSPDGTTNYEQYF

size: -
J: TRBJ2-1
V: TRBV18
CDR3: CASSPNRDTEQFF

size: few
J: TRBJ1-1
V: TRBV28
CDR3: CASSFRSMNTEAFF

size: -
J: TRBJ1-2
V: TRBV28
CDR3: CASSLQGIDYGYTF

size: -
J: TRBJ2-3
V: TRBV19
CDR3: CASSEQTQYF

size: -
J: TRBJ1-2
V: TRBV30
CDR3: CAWTYPRGLNYGYTF

size: -
J: TRBJ1-2
V: TRBV5-1
CDR3: CASSPNRANYGYTF

size: -
J: TRBJ2-2
V: TRBV5-1
CDR3: CASSLRDSANTGELFF

size: -
J: TRBJ2-1
V: TRBV11-3
CDR3: CASSSAGQLGDEQFF

size: -
J: TRBJ1-1
V: TRBV7-9
CDR3: CASSSDRAITEAFF

size: -
J: TRBJ2-6
V: TRBV19
CDR3: CASTLTGTGMSGANVLTF

size: once
J: TRBJ2-1
V: TRBV7-2
CDR3: CASSLGGGGSYNEQFF